A selection of T cell receptor beta chains follows, all from one sample in a study of control samples from healthy donors and cancer patients. The repertoire was sequenced with immunoSEQ multiplex PCR; TCRdb's copy has only in-frame clones and lacks some. This sample has some 100,000 clones, with roughly 89% found just once. Input material: blood. Receptors originate from a man aged 25 to 45 in good health. Both conserved end residues are part of each CDR3. Fields, in order: J gene, CDR3 length, D gene, V gene, clone size, CDR3 protein, CDR3 DNA. A D gene is named only where the DNA matches it firmly. Where a row states a size, it is once, few, many or the class of an expanded clone; other rows omit it.

J: TRBJ2-3
length: 16
D: TRBD2
V: TRBV5-1
size: -
CDR3: CASSETSGGVTDTQYF
DNA: TGCGCCAGCAGCGAAACTAGCGGGGGCGTCACAGATACGCAGTATTTT

J: TRBJ2-1
length: 18
D: TRBD2
V: TRBV11-2
size: -
CDR3: CASSFLGGSYSSYNEQFF
DNA: TGTGCCAGCAGCTTTCTCGGCGGGAGTTACAGCTCCTACAATGAGCAGTTCTTC

J: TRBJ2-7
length: 14
D: TRBD2
V: TRBV27
size: -
CDR3: CASRLAGGPYEQYF
DNA: TGTGCCAGCAGGTTAGCGGGAGGACCCTACGAGCAGTACTTC

J: TRBJ1-4
length: 13
D: -
V: TRBV3-1/TRBV3-2
size: -
CDR3: CASSQGVSAELFF
DNA: TGTGCCAGCAGCCAAGGAGTTTCGGCAGAACTGTTTTTT

J: TRBJ2-1
length: 12
D: -
V: TRBV24-1
size: -
CDR3: CATSDPGAGRFF
DNA: TGTGCCACCAGTGACCCCGGGGCTGGTCGGTTCTTC

J: TRBJ1-6
length: 15
D: TRBD1
V: TRBV3-1/TRBV3-2
size: -
CDR3: CASKGQAIYNSPLHF
DNA: TGTGCCAGTAAGGGACAGGCGATTTATAATTCACCCCTCCACTTT

J: TRBJ2-1
length: 14
D: TRBD2
V: TRBV7-9
size: -
CDR3: CASSGARTRNEQFF
DNA: TGTGCCAGCAGCGGGGCTAGGACTAGGAATGAGCAGTTCTTC

J: TRBJ2-3
length: 20
D: TRBD1
V: TRBV12-5
size: -
CDR3: CASGLEPWTGTHLSTDTQYF
DNA: TGTGCTAGTGGTTTAGAACCCTGGACAGGCACACATTTGAGCACAGATACGCAGTATTTT

J: TRBJ2-3
length: 17
D: -
V: TRBV11-2
size: -
CDR3: CASRNWGRTPSTDTQYF
DNA: TGTGCCAGCAGAAACTGGGGAAGGACACCTAGCACAGATACGCAGTATTTT

J: TRBJ2-2
length: 14
D: -
V: TRBV5-1
size: -
CDR3: CASSLSLNTGELFF
DNA: TGCGCCAGCAGCTTGTCTTTGAACACCGGGGAGCTGTTTTTT

J: TRBJ2-7
length: 14
D: -
V: TRBV19
size: -
CDR3: CASSMVGADYEQYF
DNA: TGTGCCAGTAGTATGGTCGGTGCCGACTACGAGCAGTACTTC

J: TRBJ2-2
length: 15
D: -
V: TRBV5-8
size: many
CDR3: CASRAGPRISGELFF
DNA: TGTGCCAGCAGGGCGGGACCTAGGATATCCGGGGAGCTGTTTTTT

J: TRBJ2-7
length: 16
D: -
V: TRBV4-3
size: -
CDR3: CASSQDGQQGLYEQYF
DNA: TGCGCCAGCAGCCAAGATGGTCAGCAAGGTCTCTACGAGCAGTACTTC

J: TRBJ1-2
length: 15
D: -
V: TRBV5-4
size: -
CDR3: CASSLAGVFSSGYTF
DNA: TGTGCCAGCAGCTTGGCCGGGGTTTTCAGCTCTGGCTACACCTTC

J: TRBJ2-2
length: 14
D: -
V: TRBV7-9
size: -
CDR3: CASSLGQTPGELFF
DNA: TGTGCCAGCAGCTTGGGTCAAACGCCTGGGGAGCTGTTTTTT

J: TRBJ1-5
length: 16
D: TRBD1
V: TRBV12-5
size: -
CDR3: CASAYTGGASHQPQHF
DNA: TGTGCTAGTGCCTATACAGGGGGCGCATCCCATCAGCCCCAGCATTTT

J: TRBJ2-2
length: 17
D: -
V: TRBV5-6
size: -
CDR3: CASSSTLFSANTGELFF
DNA: TGTGCCAGCAGCTCCACCCTCTTCAGTGCGAACACCGGGGAGCTGTTTTTT

J: TRBJ1-2
length: 16
D: -
V: TRBV1
size: -
CDR3: CTSSQESQSGTYGYTF
DNA: TGCACCAGCAGCCAAGAGTCCCAAAGTGGAACCTATGGCTACACCTTC

J: TRBJ1-5
length: 16
D: TRBD1
V: TRBV15
size: few
CDR3: CATSNRDRGYVQPQHF
DNA: TGTGCCACCAGCAACCGGGACAGGGGTTATGTTCAGCCCCAGCATTTT

J: TRBJ2-7
length: 14
D: -
V: TRBV6-5
size: -
CDR3: CASRDRGSSYEQYF
DNA: TGTGCCAGCAGAGACCGTGGGAGCTCCTACGAGCAGTACTTC

J: TRBJ1-2
length: 12
D: -
V: TRBV12-3/TRBV12-4
size: once
CDR3: CASSLGPVGYTF
DNA: TGTGCCAGCAGTTTGGGTCCGGTGGGCTACACCTTC

J: TRBJ1-2
length: 12
D: -
V: TRBV2
size: -
CDR3: CASSPLADGYTF
DNA: TGTGCCAGCAGTCCCTTGGCGGATGGCTACACCTTC

J: TRBJ2-1
length: 15
D: TRBD2
V: TRBV5-1
size: -
CDR3: CASSFITSGANEQFF
DNA: TGCGCCAGCAGCTTCATAACTAGCGGGGCTAATGAGCAGTTCTTC

J: TRBJ2-1
length: 16
D: TRBD2
V: TRBV11-2
size: -
CDR3: CASSLHTGLADGEQFF
DNA: TGTGCCAGCAGCCTCCATACGGGACTAGCTGACGGTGAGCAGTTCTTC

J: TRBJ1-5
length: 13
D: TRBD1
V: TRBV6-6
size: -
CDR3: CASGTGPGRPQHF
DNA: TGTGCCAGCGGGACAGGGCCGGGGCGGCCCCAGCATTTT

J: TRBJ2-2
length: 13
D: -
V: TRBV19
size: -
CDR3: CASSFGRTGELFF
DNA: TGTGCCAGTAGTTTCGGGAGAACCGGGGAGCTGTTTTTT

J: TRBJ1-2
length: 14
D: -
V: TRBV9
size: -
CDR3: CASSVVQGSYGYTF
DNA: TGTGCCAGCAGCGTAGTTCAGGGGAGCTATGGCTACACCTTC

J: TRBJ2-7
length: 17
D: -
V: TRBV6-2/TRBV6-3
size: -
CDR3: CASSYNPSWGPSYEQYF
DNA: TGTGCCAGCAGTTACAACCCTTCCTGGGGGCCCTCCTACGAGCAGTACTTC

J: TRBJ2-3
length: 14
D: -
V: TRBV5-4
size: -
CDR3: CASRSNRATDTQYF
DNA: TGTGCCAGCAGGAGTAACAGGGCGACAGATACGCAGTATTTT

J: TRBJ1-4
length: 15
D: -
V: TRBV20-1
size: -
CDR3: CSASTQVRGGEKLFF
DNA: TGCAGTGCTAGTACCCAGGTCCGAGGGGGAGAAAAACTGTTTTTT

J: TRBJ2-3
length: 15
D: -
V: TRBV4-1
size: -
CDR3: CASSRGTASTDTQYF
DNA: TGCGCCAGCAGCCGGGGGACCGCTAGCACAGATACGCAGTATTTT

J: TRBJ1-2
length: 14
D: TRBD1
V: TRBV6-1
size: once
CDR3: CASSEGQGIYGYTF
DNA: TGTGCCAGCAGTGAGGGACAGGGAATCTATGGCTACACCTTC

J: TRBJ1-6
length: 15
D: -
V: TRBV15
size: -
CDR3: CATSRDPGGGSPLHF
DNA: TGTGCCACCAGCAGAGATCCGGGGGGTGGTTCACCCCTCCACTTT

J: TRBJ1-1
length: 15
D: -
V: TRBV30
size: -
CDR3: CAWSVPLRARTEAFF
DNA: TGTGCCTGGAGTGTCCCTCTCAGGGCCAGGACTGAAGCTTTCTTT

J: TRBJ2-7
length: 15
D: -
V: TRBV6-5
size: few
CDR3: CASSYSVGASYEQYF
DNA: TGTGCCAGCAGTTACTCGGTCGGGGCTTCCTACGAGCAGTACTTC